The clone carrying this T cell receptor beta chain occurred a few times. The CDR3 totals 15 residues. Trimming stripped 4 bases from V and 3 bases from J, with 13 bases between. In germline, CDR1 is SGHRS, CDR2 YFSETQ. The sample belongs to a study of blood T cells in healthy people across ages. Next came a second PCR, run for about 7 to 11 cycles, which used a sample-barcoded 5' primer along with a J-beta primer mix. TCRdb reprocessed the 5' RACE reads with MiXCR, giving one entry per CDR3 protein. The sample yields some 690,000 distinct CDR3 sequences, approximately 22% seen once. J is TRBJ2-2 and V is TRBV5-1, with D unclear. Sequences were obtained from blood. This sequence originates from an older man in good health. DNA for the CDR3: TGCGCCAGCAGCCTCAGTACTCGGTACACCGGGGAGCTGTTTTTT. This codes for CASSLSTRYTGELFF.